This T cell receptor (beta chain) was captured by sequencing in a study of regulatory T cells in long-lasting Graves disease. Turning to the study itself: Antithyroid drug intake by newly diagnosed Graves' patients had lasted under 3 months.

As for time point: newly diagnosed GD, antithyroid drugs for less than 3 months. Researchers made the TCR library from RNA that was extracted from PBMCs. An endocrinology department in Xi'an, China, supplied the patients. This clonotype has a count of ten or more. In building TCR beta libraries, iRepertoire HTBI primers were used together with Arm-PCR of CDR3 regions. TCRdb independently ran MiXCR on the multiplex PCR reads; one entry per CDR3 protein. Of about 350,000 distinct CDR3 sequences in the sample, about a sixth were seen once. The germline gives CDR1 KGHSH, CDR2 LQKENI. V was pared by 2 bases and J by 4 bases, with 4 bases of the junction left unmatched. The CDR3 runs to 16 residues. This same sample was also part of a study on T cells in Graves' hyperthyroidism and ophthalmopathy.

The chain carries TRBV18 and TRBJ2-3; 12 bases match TRBD1. Sequenced here: peripheral blood mononuclear cells (PBMCs), sampled at new diagnosis, from a patient treated with antithyroid drugs. This TCR derives from a man aged 35 to 55 with Graves disease. This CDR3 is CASSPGTGGPADTQYF. CDR3 in DNA: TGTGCCAGCTCACCAGGGACAGGGGGCCCAGCAGATACGCAGTATTTT.